The entry that follows covers one T cell receptor (beta chain) sequence. This clonotype was picked up one time. No antigen is known for it. No much larger clonotype is one base removed from it; base qualities were not supplied. Resting on one read, the evidence is weak. The library was prepared using RT-PCR. Sequencing was performed on a NextSeq 550. The public reads were reanalyzed by TCRdb: fastp trimming at Q25, MiXCR alignment, in-frame beta chains only. Each CDR3 protein gets just one entry, which takes the most common genes and DNA from the rows behind it. For this sample there are about a million distinct CDR3 sequences; approximately 19% appear just once. About 6% of the sample lies in the top ten. V sheds 7 bases and J sheds 1 base, leaving 13 bases between their ends. Sequences MNHEY (CDR1) and SMNVEV (CDR2) are obtained from the germline V gene (reference sequence). The CDR3 holds 14 amino acids from the cysteine to the phenylalanine. Only CDR3 DNA remains: 42 bases, in frame from the first base.

This record belongs to a study of patients and donors after allogeneic stem cell transplantation (dated by TCRdb to the early 2020s). The receptor comes from a human donor who was either an allogeneic HSCT recipient or a stem cell or donor lymphocyte infusion donor (not recorded which). It is not recorded whose cells these are; they may come from a transplant donor. Sequencing input: blood, either unsorted or a sorted T cell fraction (not recorded which). The chain employs TRBV27 and TRBJ1-1; the D gene is perhaps TRBD1, on 6 matching bases. The CDR3 in this case is CASTPQGRNTEAFF. The sequence in DNA is TGTGCCAGCACCCCACAGGGAAGGAACACTGAAGCTTTCTTT.